One and the same sample provided the 32 T cell receptor beta chains below, sequenced in a study. TCRdb ran MiXCR on the 5' RACE reads and lists one entry per CDR3 protein. The data show roughly 20,000 distinct CDR3 sequences, less than 40% seen once. Material: tumor-infiltrating naive CD4+ T cells sorted from the breast tumor. Documented subset: naive CD4+ T cells, CD4+CD45RA+CD25-. The receptors here all came from a female donor with breast cancer.

The rearrangement links TRBV6-2 or TRBV6-3 to TRBJ2-3, with no clear D. The CDR3 sequence is 15 residues long. The V end was cut by 2 bases, the J end by 0 bases, with 9 bases between. In germline, CDR1 is MNHEY, CDR2 SVGEGT. The CDR3 DNA follows: TGTGCCAGCAGTTACGGTCGGGCTAGCACAGATACGCAGTATTTT. Protein product: CASSYGRASTDTQYF.

This clonotype was counted once. One junction end does not reproduce the germline sequence, and a read error may be involved. V gene TRBV5-1 combines with J gene TRBJ2-1, with 12 bases fitting TRBD2. Germline assignment: CDR1 SGHRS and CDR2 YFSETQ. This CDR3 spans 15 amino acids. CDR3 sequence reads: CVSRYLAGGYNEQFF. CDR3 nucleotide sequence: TGCGTCAGCAGATATCTAGCGGGAGGGTACAATGAGCAGTTCTTC.

By proportion, this clonotype is medium-sized. The J gene is TRBJ2-1, the V gene TRBV7-9; D call uncertain. CDR1 SEHNR and CDR2 FQNEAQ come from the germline V gene (reference sequence). The ends were cut back, 11 bases at V and 3 bases at J, with 26 bases in the middle. CDR3 length: 17 residues. Here the CDR3 reads CASLAASPGSSYNEQFF. The CDR3 coding sequence is TGTGCCTCTCTCGCCGCCTCTCCGGGCAGTAGCTACAATGAGCAGTTCTTC. Supplemented by reference TRBV7-9 and TRBJ2-1, the full variable domain reads DTGVSQNPRHKITKRGQNVTFRCDPISEHNRLYWYRQTLGQGPEFLTYFQNEAQLEKSRLLSDRFSAERPKGSFSTLEIQRTEQGDSAMYLCASLAASPGSSYNEQFFGPGTRLTVL.

This clonotype has only a few counts. The chain combines TRBV6-6 with TRBJ2-1, with 13 bases aligning to TRBD2. The length of the CDR3 is 15 residues. The J segment lost 8 bases and the V segment lost 5 bases, leaving 6 bases of the junction unmatched. Germline loops: CDR1 MNHNY, CDR2 SVGAGI (reference sequence). The CDR3 reads CASSTLAGGLHEQFF. For the CDR3, the DNA is TGTGCCAGCAGTACACTAGCGGGAGGGCTCCATGAGCAGTTCTTC.

Many counts were recorded for this clonotype. Its ends do not fully match the called genes, so a read error is possible. This chain links TRBV15 with TRBJ2-1, with 12 bases aligning to TRBD1. Germline V gene lookup returns CDR1 LNHNV and CDR2 YYDKDF (reference sequence). CDR3 length: 15 residues. This CDR3 reads CATSRGTGGYNKQFF. CDR3 sequence (DNA): TGTGCCACCAGCCGAGGGACAGGGGGCTACAATAAGCAGTTCTTC. The whole variable domain, remainder taken from reference TRBV15 and TRBJ2-1, is DAMVIQNPRYQVTQFGKPVTLSCSQTLNHNVMYWYQQKSSQAPKLLFHYYDKDFNNEADTPDNFQSRRPNTSFCFLDIRSPGLGDTAMYLCATSRGTGGYNKQFFGPGTRLTVL.

Note on this clonotype: Germline is not matched at one junction end, which may reflect a read error. CDR3 protein: CASGLREMAGANVLTF. The CDR3 coding sequence is TGTGCCAGCGGTTTGAGGGAAATGGCCGGGGCCAACGTCCTGACTTTC. The chain combines TRBV12-3 or TRBV12-4 with TRBJ2-6, with D maybe TRBD2 (5 bases). This CDR3 region has 16 residues.

This clonotype appeared many times. The chain couples TRBV6-6 to TRBJ2-3, with D perhaps matching TRBD1 or TRBD2 (5 bases each). CDR3 length: 14 residues. Germline CDR1 is MNHNY and CDR2 is SVGAGI (reference sequence). Trimming pared 4 bases from V and 4 bases from J, leaving 12 bases between. CDR3 nucleotides: TGTGCCAGCAGTTTGCAGGGACCCCCAGATACGCAGTATTTT. Amino acids: CASSLQGPPDTQYF.

This clonotype ranks as medium-sized. V and J are TRBV20-1 and TRBJ2-3, with 8 bases that match TRBD2. The V gene end was trimmed by 3 bases and the J gene end by 8 bases; junction bases not matched to a gene: 4. The CDR3 has 12 residues. The germline V gene has CDR1 DFQATT and CDR2 SNEGSKA (reference sequence). CDR3 loop: CSASERESTQYF. The DNA of the CDR3 is TGCAGTGCTAGCGAGCGGGAGAGTACGCAGTATTTT.

Points on this clonotype: This could be a read error, since a much larger clone is one nucleotide away. The chain combines TRBV5-1 with TRBJ2-1; 7 bases align to TRBD2. Germline CDR1 reads SGHRS; CDR2 reads YFSETQ. This CDR3 is built from 16 residues. DNA for the CDR3: TGCGCCAGCAGCTCCTTAGCGGGTCTCTCCTACAATGGGCAGTTCTTC. It is translated as CASSSLAGLSYNGQFF.

By proportion, this clonotype is medium-sized (0.01 to 0.1%). V usage is TRBV20-1 and J usage is TRBJ2-6; maybe TRBD1 (5 bases). The V gene's germline CDR1 is DFQATT and CDR2 SNEGSKA (reference sequence). Trimming pared 3 bases from V and 0 bases from J, leaving 18 bases between. This CDR3 is 18 amino acids long. For the CDR3, the DNA is TGCAGTGCTAGGACAGCCGACTTCGTGAGCTCTGGGGCCAACGTCCTGACTTTC. Encoded protein: CSARTADFVSSGANVLTF.

Concerning this clonotype itself: Possible read error: a much larger clone is one base away. V and J are TRBV19 and TRBJ1-2, with D tentatively TRBD1 (5 bases). Between the trimmed V and J ends, which lost 3 bases and 4 bases, there was a span of 21 bases. This CDR3 is built from 17 residues. Germline V gene lookup returns CDR1 LNHDA and CDR2 SQIVND (reference sequence). CDR3 in DNA: TGTGCCAGTAGTATCGACCTACCATGGGGCGGAGGCTATGGCTACACCTTC. It translates to CASSIDLPWGGGYGYTF.

This clonotype ranks as medium-sized (0.01 to 0.1%). The DNA of the CDR3 is TGCGCCAGCAGCCAACAGGGGGTTATGAACACTGAAGCTTTCTTT. It specifies CASSQQGVMNTEAFF. The rearrangement joins TRBV4-1 to TRBJ1-1; 7 bases align to TRBD1. V shed 2 bases and J 0 bases; nucleotides not matched to a gene: 3. The CDR3 loop spans 15 amino acids. Germline assignment: CDR1 MGHRA and CDR2 YSYEKL.

This clonotype has more than one count but fewer than ten. The rearrangement links TRBV12-3 or TRBV12-4 to TRBJ2-4, with D unresolved. The CDR3 runs 15 residues. The V end was cut by 3 bases, the J end by 1 base, with 10 bases between. CDR3 loop: CASSFLGGAKNIQYF. The CDR3 region has the DNA TGTGCCAGCAGTTTTTTGGGTGGGGCCAAAAACATTCAGTACTTC.

This clonotype showed up many times. The chain is built from TRBV20-1 and TRBJ1-5; no reliable D call. Germline V gene lookup returns CDR1 DFQATT and CDR2 SNEGSKA (reference sequence). The CDR3 length is 13 residues. Trimming pared 1 base from V and 5 bases from J, leaving 9 bases between. The chain's CDR3 is CSARAAGDQPQHF. The CDR3, as DNA: TGCAGTGCTAGAGCCGCAGGAGATCAGCCCCAGCATTTT.

This clonotype has a handful of counts. At one end the junction does not follow the germline gene, possibly because of a read error. This chain connects TRBV7-3 to TRBJ2-3, with 9 bases that match TRBD1. The CDR3 is 14 residues long. Germline CDR1 and CDR2: SGHTA and FQGTGA. The CDR3 DNA sequence: TGTGCCGGCAGCTCAGGGACAGGGTCCGATACGCAGTATTTT. This sequence encodes CAGSSGTGSDTQYF.

Relative to its sample, this clonotype is medium-sized. The CDR3 sequence: CAIDQGLQETQYF. The CDR3 DNA sequence: TGTGCCATCGACCAGGGCCTCCAAGAGACCCAGTACTTC. The chain recombines TRBV7-9 with TRBJ2-5; perhaps TRBD1 as D (5 bases). The ends were cut back, 10 bases at V and 1 base at J, with 13 bases in the middle. Germline values: CDR1 SEHNR, CDR2 FQNEAQ (reference sequence). The CDR3 has 13 amino acids.

This clonotype appeared a few times. The chain links TRBV2 to TRBJ2-7; D is perhaps TRBD1 (5 bases). The CDR3 is made up of 12 amino acids. V was pared by 5 bases and J by 1 base, with 6 bases between. Germline CDR1 is SNHLY and CDR2 is FYNNEI. CDR3 region: CASSRQSYEQYF. CDR3 bases: TGTGCCAGCAGTCGACAGTCCTACGAGCAGTACTTC.

The J gene is TRBJ1-2, the V gene TRBV12-3 or TRBV12-4, with D maybe TRBD1 (5 bases). The germline V and J ends were trimmed by 6 bases and 3 bases, with 17 bases remaining between them. The CDR3 consists of 15 residues. This CDR3 is CASSHPGQGDYGYTF. CDR3 coding DNA: TGTGCCAGCAGCCACCCTGGGCAGGGAGACTATGGCTACACCTTC.

This clonotype has only one observation. A much bigger clone sits one base away, suggesting this may be a read error. The DNA of the CDR3 is TGTGCCAGCAGCTTCAGCAGCTCCTACGAGCAGTACTTC. It encodes CASSFSSSYEQYF. This chain connects TRBV5-8 to TRBJ2-7, with D unclear. The germline V and J ends were trimmed by 2 bases and 0 bases, with 6 bases remaining between them. Germline CDR1 reads SGHTS; CDR2 reads YDEGEE. This CDR3 is built from 13 residues.

A remark on this clonotype: One end of the junction does not line up with germline, which may come from a read error. J is TRBJ2-3 and V is TRBV24-1; no reliable D call. The CDR3 covers 15 residues. Germline V lookup: CDR1 KGHDR, CDR2 SFDVKD. The CDR3, as DNA: TGTGCCACCAGTGATCGCCTAACGGGCACAGATACGCAGTATTTC. Encoded protein: CATSDRLTGTDTQYF.

This clonotype ranks as medium-sized. The V and J genes are TRBV29-1 and TRBJ2-1; 9 nucleotides agree with TRBD2. Germline V gene data show CDR1 as SQVTM and CDR2 as ANQGSEA. The CDR3 consists of 15 residues. V lost 6 bases, J lost 6 bases, and 12 bases stayed unmatched. This CDR3 is CSVGHTSGHGNEQFF. CDR3 sequence (DNA): TGCAGCGTAGGCCATACTAGCGGGCATGGCAATGAGCAGTTCTTC.

Only one count was recorded for this clonotype. CDR3 sequence (DNA): TGCAGCGGTCAAAATAACTATGGCTACACCTTC. This codes for CSGQNNYGYTF. The gene calls are TRBV29-1 and TRBJ1-2; D unresolved. V dropped 7 bases and J dropped 1 base, with 7 bases sitting between them. Per germline, CDR1 SQVTM and CDR2 ANQGSEA. The CDR3 extends over 11 amino acids.

The chain recombines TRBV7-3 with TRBJ2-1; 7 bases are a match to TRBD2. The V gene end was trimmed by 3 bases and the J gene end by 2 bases; junction bases not matched to a gene: 4. CDR3 length equals 15 residues. Germline CDR1 is SGHTA and CDR2 is FQGTGA. The CDR3 loop reads CASSFGGSPYNEQFF. CDR3 in DNA: TGTGCCAGCAGCTTCGGCGGGAGCCCCTACAATGAGCAGTTCTTC.

The chain is built from TRBV21-1 and TRBJ1-2; the D segment call TRBD1 is taken from the table without a DNA check. TRBV21-1 is listed as a pseudogene. This CDR3 comprises 15 residues. For the CDR3, the DNA is TGTGCCAGCAGCACTCAGGGACAGAAAAACTATGGCTACACCTTC. Amino acid sequence: CASSTQGQKNYGYTF.

V gene TRBV9 combines with J gene TRBJ1-1; weak D call: TRBD1 (5 bases). CDR1 and CDR2 from the germline V gene are SGDLS and YYNGEE. The CDR3 covers 13 residues. V was trimmed by 4 bases and J by 5 bases, leaving 12 bases between them. CDR3 nucleotides: TGTGCCAGCAGCACACCCGGGGCGACTGAAGCTTTCTTT. Residues: CASSTPGATEAFF.

This clonotype was detected many times. This chain links TRBV11-2 with TRBJ2-7; 7 bases are shared with TRBD2. Germline CDR1 and CDR2: SGHAT and FQNNGV. Trimming took 5 bases from V and 2 from J; bases not matched to a gene: 24. The CDR3 consists of 20 residues. The CDR3 DNA follows: TGTGCCAGCAGCCCCATTAGTCGGGACCGAGCGGGGACCAGCACCTACGAGCAGTACTTC. The encoded protein is CASSPISRDRAGTSTYEQYF.

This chain connects TRBV28 to TRBJ1-1; the D is unclear. Per the germline V gene, CDR1 is MDHEN and CDR2 is SYDVKM. Trimming shortened V by 6 bases and J by 7 bases, and 12 bases separated the two germline ends. This CDR3 comprises 12 residues. CDR3 in DNA: TGTGCCAGCAGAACGACAATGGTTGAAGCTTTCTTT. Protein product: CASRTTMVEAFF. Variable domain in full (rest from reference TRBV28 and TRBJ1-1): DVKVTQSSRYLVKRTGEKVFLECVQDMDHENMFWYRQDPGLGLRLIYFSYDVKMKEKGDIPEGYSVSREKKERFSLILESASTNQTSMYLCASRTTMVEAFFGQGTRLTVV.

On this clonotype: A much larger clonotype is one base distant, so this may be a read error. The chain recombines TRBV6-6 with TRBJ2-1; 10 bases align to TRBD2. There are 17 residues in the CDR3. The germline V gene has CDR1 MNHNY and CDR2 SVGAGI (reference sequence). J gave up 5 bases and V 0 bases, and 7 bases lay outside the gene matches. The CDR3 loop is CASSYSFWTSGNNEQFF. CDR3 bases: TGTGCCAGCAGTTACTCGTTTTGGACTAGCGGAAACAATGAGCAGTTCTTC.

As for this clonotype: A read error is possible here, since a much larger clone lies one base away. The chain employs TRBV27 and TRBJ2-7, with D hard to call. CDR3 length: 13 amino acids. V was shortened by 6 bases and J by 0 bases, with 9 bases between the two germline ends. Per germline, CDR1 MNHEY and CDR2 SMNVEV (reference sequence). The CDR3 here is CASRRSCSYEQYF. The DNA for the CDR3 is TGTGCCAGCAGAAGGTCATGCTCCTACGAGCAGTACTTC.

This clonotype was detected only a few times. This chain connects TRBV9 to TRBJ2-1; D ambiguous. This CDR3 region has 13 residues. The germline V gene encodes CDR1 SGDLS and CDR2 YYNGEE. Trimming pared 10 bases from V and 4 bases from J, leaving 15 bases between. In DNA form, the CDR3 reads TGTGCCTCTGCAAAGGAGACTTACAATGAGCAGTTCTTC. This gives the protein CASAKETYNEQFF.

This clonotype showed up just a few times. The V call is TRBV7-3, the J call TRBJ2-1, with 7 bases that match TRBD2. Trimming at V came to 2 bases and at J to 7 bases, leaving 5 bases not matched to a gene. CDR1 is SGHTA and CDR2 is FQGTGA in the germline V gene. The length of the CDR3 is 14 residues. Here the CDR3 reads CASSLGGDRNEQFF. The CDR3, as DNA: TGTGCCAGCAGCTTAGGGGGGGATCGGAATGAGCAGTTCTTC.

Turning to this clonotype: One junction end does not reproduce the germline sequence, and a read error may be involved. V and J are TRBV7-6 and TRBJ2-1, with D tentatively TRBD2 (5 bases). Germline CDR1 and CDR2: SGHVS and FNYEAQ. This CDR3 contains 14 residues. The CDR3 DNA reads TGCGCCAGCAGCTTATCGAGCGGCCCTAATGAGCAGTTCTTC. Translating it yields CASSLSSGPNEQFF.